This T cell receptor beta chain appears in the sequencing data of a study of vaccination and CD4 T cells after COVID-19 (dated by TCRdb to between 2021 and 2023). A note on the overall study: Convalescent patients had a positive SARS-CoV-2 result on nasal swab PCR, and of these patients, several had mild disease and one had severe disease. As controls, cultures received a CEFX viral epitope pool (the positive control), an HIV-1 Nef peptide pool (the negative control), or no peptide at all. Overlapping spike peptide pools from SARS-CoV-2 and from the common cold coronaviruses HCoV-NL63, HCoV-OC43 and HCoV-229E were used as culture stimuli. The time from the second vaccine dose to post-vaccine blood sampling had a median of around 72 days and ranged from about 14 to 241 days. Each participant got two doses of either the Pfizer-BioNTech BNT162b2 vaccine (n=8) or the Moderna mRNA-1273 vaccine (n=2). Six males and four females were included in the convalescent cohort, with two Hispanic individuals, seven Caucasians, two Asians and one multiracial person represented. In 10 COVID-19 convalescent patients and a few infection-naive healthy vaccine recipients, the spike-specific CD4+ TCR repertoire before mRNA vaccination was compared with the repertoire after mRNA vaccination. Post-COVID blood samples from convalescent patients were collected a median of roughly 100 days after diagnosis, with a range of 35 to 161 days. Study-level results and caveats: In convalescent patients, a median roughly 87% of post-vaccine SARS-CoV-2-reactive clones were detected only after vaccination, and vaccine-specific priming was suggested by this finding. Nearly all vaccine-specific clones in convalescent patients (304 of 307) were mono-reactive for SARS-CoV-2 spike rather than cross-reactive with common cold coronaviruses. Although the median number of SARS-CoV-2-reactive clonotypes went up from roughly 22 after infection to more than 30 after vaccination, the increase was not significant. The study included relatively few convalescent patients and did not analyze early timepoints after natural infection.

The protocol used for the library was PCR. DNA from cultured CD4+ T cells was subjected to TCR sequencing with the Oncomine TCR Beta short-read assay at the Johns Hopkins FTIC core. Genomic DNA was extracted from the cultured CD4+ T cells with the QIAamp micro DNA kit. Oncomine TCR Beta libraries from cultured CD4+ T cells were pooled with unique dual indexes and sequenced on an Illumina iSeq 100. The authors processed their data as follows. Non-productive sequences were removed, and CDR3s not starting with C, not ending with F or W, or shorter than 7 amino acids were discarded. The MANAFEST web application identified antigen-specific clonotypes by comparing peptide-stimulated wells against reference wells and other culture wells. For a clone to be called positive, the clone needed an FDR below 0.05, an odds ratio above 5, and a productive frequency above 0.1% in at least two of three replicate wells. A clonotype was classed as cross-reactive if the clonotype showed significant expansion both in SARS-CoV-2 spike wells and in at least one common cold coronavirus spike condition. Levenshtein distances (stringdist) and unrooted phylogenetic trees (ape) in R version 3.6.1 were used to assess CDR3 homology. TCRdb applied fastp at Q25 and MiXCR to the public reads, then kept only in-frame beta chains. One record per CDR3 amino acid sequence lists the most common genes and DNA. TCRdb's processing, not the study's, gives the V and J calls here. Present in this sample are 9,500 to 15,000 distinct CDR3 sequences, around 60% of which were seen just once. The top ten clones comprise over 25% of the sample.

About this clonotype itself: It lacks a known antigen. No base quality information exists; no much larger clone differs at one position.

The sample's treatment or condition label, in plain terms: roughly 10-day PBMC culture with coronavirus spike peptide pools or control peptides (ViraFEST assay). The study used the ViraFEST assay, which expanded antigen-specific T cells with peptide pools and then identified expanded clonotypes by TCR sequencing. The convalescent patients' positive SARS-CoV-2 PCR tests were from March to December 2020, which was before the Alpha, Beta and Delta variants emerged in the United States. Each well held around 1.9 million PBMCs cultured with 9 to 10 ug/ml peptide pools in IMDM containing approximately 5% human AB serum and roughly 9 IU/ml IL-2. Half of the culture medium was replaced with fresh IL-2-containing medium on days 3 and 7. CD4+ T cells were isolated after roughly eleven days of culture through negative selection using the EasySep CD4+ T cell isolation kit. Ficoll-Paque Plus gradient centrifugation was used to isolate PBMCs from whole blood, and the isolated PBMCs were then either used fresh or cryopreserved at -140C. In general, triplicate wells were set up for every culture condition.

Including the terminal cysteine and phenylalanine, the CDR3 comprises 14 residues. Only CDR3 DNA remains: 42 bases, in frame from the first base. V loses 5 bases at its end and J loses 7 bases; junction bases beyond the gene matches: 6. As encoded in the germline V gene (reference sequence), CDR1 is WNHNN while CDR2 is SYGVQD. The sequenced material came from CD4+ T cells from blood, cultured in vitro. The sequence was obtained from a human donor who had recovered from COVID-19. The rearrangement combines TRBV10-1 with TRBJ2-7; TRBD2 aligns with 12 central bases. Read as DNA, the sequence is TGCGCCAGCAGTAGACTAGCGGGAGTGGTGGAGCAGTACTTC. Its product reads: CASSRLAGVVEQYF.